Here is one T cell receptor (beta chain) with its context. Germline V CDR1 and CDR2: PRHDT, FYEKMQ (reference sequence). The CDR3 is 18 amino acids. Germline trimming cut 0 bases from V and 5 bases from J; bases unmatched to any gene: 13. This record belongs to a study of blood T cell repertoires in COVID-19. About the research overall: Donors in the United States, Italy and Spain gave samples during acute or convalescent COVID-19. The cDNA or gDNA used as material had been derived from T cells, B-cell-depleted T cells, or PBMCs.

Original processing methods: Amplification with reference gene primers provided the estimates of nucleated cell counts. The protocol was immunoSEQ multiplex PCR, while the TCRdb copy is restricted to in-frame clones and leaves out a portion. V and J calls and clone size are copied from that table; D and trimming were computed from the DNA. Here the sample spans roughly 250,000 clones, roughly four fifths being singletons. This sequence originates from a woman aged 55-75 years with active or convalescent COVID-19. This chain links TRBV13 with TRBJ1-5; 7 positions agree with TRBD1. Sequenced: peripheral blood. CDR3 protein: CASSLGTGRRRGHQPQHF. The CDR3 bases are TGTGCCAGCAGCTTAGGGACAGGGCGCAGGAGGGGGCATCAGCCCCAGCATTTT.